Below, 17 T cell receptor beta chains from the same sample are listed, as sequenced in a study of T cell responses to AZD1222 COVID-19 vaccine. Clones were read by immunoSEQ multiplex PCR, and TCRdb kept only the in-frame ones, dropping some. Altogether under 150,000 clones are present, approximately 89% being singletons, with the ten largest covering 2.8%. Specimen: peripheral blood, collected on day 0 of AZD1222 vaccination. All receptors derive from an adult in good health.

The chain is built from TRBV5-3 and TRBJ2-7; TRBD2 agrees at 9 bases. TRBV5-3 counts as an open reading frame of uncertain function. The CDR3 sequence is 14 residues long. The ends lost 3 bases at V and 1 base at J; junction bases unmatched: 2. The CDR3 region is CARSSAGGSYEQYF. CDR3 in DNA: TGTGCCAGAAGCTCAGCGGGGGGATCCTACGAGCAGTACTTC.

The chain uses TRBV28 and TRBJ2-5; 12 bases match TRBD2. Germline V lookup: CDR1 MDHEN, CDR2 SYDVKM. The CDR3 has 13 amino acids. V gave up 8 bases and J gave up 5 bases; unmatched junction bases: 3. CDR3 sequence (DNA): TGTGCCAGCCTAGCGGGAGGGGTGGAGACCCAGTACTTC. Encoded protein: CASLAGGVETQYF.

The genes are TRBV15 and TRBJ1-2; tentative D call: TRBD1 (6 bases). Looked up from germline, CDR1 is LNHNV and CDR2 is YYDKDF (reference sequence). The V end lost 5 bases, the J end lost 3 bases, and 16 bases lay between the germline ends. The CDR3 length is 15 residues. Here the CDR3 DNA reads TGTGCCACCAGCTACATATCGACAGGAGACTATGGCTACACCTTC. Translated: CATSYISTGDYGYTF.

The chain recombines TRBV11-3 with TRBJ2-5; D perhaps matches TRBD1 (5 bases). This CDR3 has 15 amino acids. Germline CDR1 and CDR2: SGHNT and YENEEA. Trimming removed 5 bases at V and 2 bases at J, with 15 bases between. The CDR3 DNA follows: TGTGCCAGCAGCCCCGGAAAGGGGATACAAGAGACCCAGTACTTC. Translation: CASSPGKGIQETQYF. The full variable domain, its missing parts supplied by reference TRBV11-3 and TRBJ2-5, is EAGVVQSPRYKIIEKKQPVAFWCNPISGHNTLYWYLQNLGQGPELLIRYENEEAVDDSQLPKDRFSAERLKGVDSTLKIQPAELGDSAVYLCASSPGKGIQETQYFGPGTRLLVL.

The chain carries TRBV7-6 and TRBJ2-1; tentative D call: TRBD2 (6 bases). CDR1 is SGHVS, CDR2 FNYEAQ, per germline. The CDR3 spans 15 residues. Trimming took off 8 bases at V and 0 bases at J, with 14 bases between the two ends. CDR3 residues: CASSKEGSSYNEQFF. DNA of the CDR3: TGTGCCAGCTCGAAGGAGGGAAGCTCCTACAATGAGCAGTTCTTC.

J is TRBJ2-7 and V is TRBV3-1 (or the pseudogene TRBV3-2); unclear D gene. Germline V gene lookup returns CDR1 LGHDT and CDR2 YNNKEL (reference sequence). The CDR3 is made up of 15 amino acids. Between the trimmed V and J ends, which lost 0 bases and 2 bases, there was a span of 11 bases. For the CDR3, the DNA is TGTGCCAGCAGCCAAGATCCGAGACAAGCCTACGAGCAGTACTTC. Its protein is CASSQDPRQAYEQYF.

CDR3 loop: CSVGQGGTEAFF. For the CDR3, the DNA is TGCAGCGTTGGACAGGGCGGTACTGAAGCTTTCTTT. The chain employs TRBV29-1 and TRBJ1-1, with 7 bases matching TRBD1. Trimming cost V 4 bases and J 5 bases; bases outside gene matches: 4. CDR1 is SQVTM and CDR2 is ANQGSEA in the germline V gene. The CDR3 loop spans 12 amino acids.

The V and J genes are TRBV6-4 and TRBJ2-1; 9 nucleotides align to TRBD2. After removal of 6 bases from V and 3 bases from J, the junction contained 6 bases not matched to a gene. The CDR3 has 15 amino acids. Germline V gene data show CDR1 as MRHNA and CDR2 as SNTAGT. In nucleotides, the CDR3 is TGTGCCAGCAGCTTAGCGGGAGTGGGCTACAATGAGCAGTTCTTC. It translates to CASSLAGVGYNEQFF.

V usage is TRBV2 and J usage is TRBJ1-1; 11 nucleotides agree with TRBD1. V was clipped by 5 bases and J by 11 bases; unmatched bases: 10. This CDR3 has 14 amino acids. Per germline, CDR1 SNHLY and CDR2 FYNNEI. The CDR3 sequence is CASSSGQGAERAFF. The DNA for the CDR3 is TGTGCCAGCAGTTCCGGACAGGGGGCAGAACGGGCTTTCTTT.

The chain has TRBV2 and TRBJ1-1; 7 bases are a match to TRBD1. The CDR3 covers 16 residues. The ends lost 6 bases at V and 0 bases at J; junction bases unmatched: 10. The V gene's germline CDR1 is SNHLY and CDR2 FYNNEI. This CDR3 reads CASSPLGQIMNTEAFF. The CDR3, as DNA: TGTGCCAGCAGCCCTTTGGGACAGATTATGAACACTGAAGCTTTCTTT.

CDR3 in amino acids: CASSFPGSSTDTQYF. The CDR3 coding sequence is TGTGCCAGCAGTTTCCCAGGGAGTAGCACAGATACGCAGTATTTT. The chain carries TRBV28 and TRBJ2-3, with D perhaps TRBD1 or TRBD2 (5 bases each). From germline, CDR1 is MDHEN and CDR2 SYDVKM. The V end lost 3 bases, the J end lost 0 bases, and 10 bases lay between the germline ends. The CDR3 length is 15 residues.

This clone was detected only a few times. CDR3 sequence (DNA): TGTGCCAGCAGCCCTAGGTACGGGATGGGAACTGAAGCTTTCTTT. Protein sequence: CASSPRYGMGTEAFF. V gene TRBV11-1 combines with J gene TRBJ1-1; unclear D gene. The CDR3 covers 15 residues. The V and J ends lost 5 bases and 5 bases respectively, with 18 bases between them. Looked up from germline, CDR1 is SGHAT and CDR2 is FQDESV (reference sequence).

This clone was seen once. The chain uses TRBV5-1 and TRBJ1-2, with D unresolved. Germline V gene lookup returns CDR1 SGHRS and CDR2 YFSETQ. V dropped 0 bases and J dropped 6 bases, with 6 bases sitting between them. This CDR3 has 12 amino acids. The CDR3 loop reads CASSLVGDGYTF. The CDR3 DNA sequence: TGCGCCAGCAGCTTGGTCGGGGATGGCTACACCTTC. Looking up the rest from reference TRBV5-1 and TRBJ1-2 gives the full variable domain: KAGVTQTPRYLIKTRGQQVTLSCSPISGHRSVSWYQQTPGQGLQFLFEYFSETQRNKGNFPGRFSGRQFSNSRSEMNVSTLELGDSALYLCASSLVGDGYTFGSGTRLTVV.

The chain joins TRBV10-3 to TRBJ2-3; 9 bases fit TRBD1. The trim removed 2 bases at V and 6 bases at J, leaving 12 bases unmatched. Germline values: CDR1 ENHRY, CDR2 SYGVKD. This CDR3 is built from 17 residues. The CDR3 region has the DNA TGTGCCATCAGTGAGAAGTGGGCGGGACAGGGTTCCGATACGCAGTATTTT. Translated: CAISEKWAGQGSDTQYF.

V is TRBV2 and J is TRBJ1-2, with TRBD1 as a possible D gene (5 bases). Germline V CDR1 and CDR2: SNHLY, FYNNEI. The V end lost 5 bases, the J end lost 3 bases, and 13 bases lay between the germline ends. CDR3 length equals 14 residues. In nucleotides, the CDR3 is TGTGCCAGCAGTCGGGACGTCTCGGACTATGGCTACACCTTC. Its protein is CASSRDVSDYGYTF. Full variable domain (outside the CDR3, taken from reference TRBV2 and TRBJ1-2): EPEVTQTPSHQVTQMGQEVILRCVPISNHLYFYWYRQILGQKVEFLVSFYNNEISEKSEIFDDQFSVERPDGSNFTLKIRSTKLEDSAMYFCASSRDVSDYGYTFGSGTRLTVV.

There are a few counts of this clone. The chain recombines TRBV10-3 with TRBJ2-1; possibly TRBD2 for D (5 bases). Per the germline V gene, CDR1 is ENHRY and CDR2 is SYGVKD. V was shortened by 0 bases and J by 3 bases, with 9 bases between the two germline ends. The CDR3 spans 15 residues. The CDR3 protein is CAISESVGVYNEQFF. The CDR3 DNA is TGTGCCATCAGTGAGTCGGTCGGGGTCTACAATGAGCAGTTCTTC.

The gene calls are TRBV12-3 or TRBV12-4 and TRBJ1-2; 7 nucleotides match TRBD1. CDR3 length: 11 amino acids. V dropped 7 bases and J dropped 10; count of bases not matched to a gene: 6. CDR3 loop: CASNSRGVYTF. The CDR3 nucleotides read TGTGCCAGCAATAGCAGGGGGGTCTACACCTTC.